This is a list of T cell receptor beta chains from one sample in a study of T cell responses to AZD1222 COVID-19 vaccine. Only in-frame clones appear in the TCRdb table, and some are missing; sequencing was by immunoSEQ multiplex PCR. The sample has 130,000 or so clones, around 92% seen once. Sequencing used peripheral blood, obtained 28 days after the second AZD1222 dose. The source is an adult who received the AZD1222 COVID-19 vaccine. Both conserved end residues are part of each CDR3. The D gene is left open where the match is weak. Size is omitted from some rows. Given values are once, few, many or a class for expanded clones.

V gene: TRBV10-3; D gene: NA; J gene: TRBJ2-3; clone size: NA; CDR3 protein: CAISRGLADPDTQYF; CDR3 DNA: TGTGCCATCAGTAGGGGGCTAGCGGACCCAGATACGCAGTATTTT
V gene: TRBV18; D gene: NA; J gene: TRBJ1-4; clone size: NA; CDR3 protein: CASSPGQNEKLFF; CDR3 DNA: TGTGCCAGCTCACCCGGACAGAATGAAAAACTGTTTTTT
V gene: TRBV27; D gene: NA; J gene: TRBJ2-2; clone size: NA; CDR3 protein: CASRDRSFSGELFF; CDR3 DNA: TGTGCCAGCCGCGACAGGTCCTTTTCCGGGGAGCTGTTTTTT
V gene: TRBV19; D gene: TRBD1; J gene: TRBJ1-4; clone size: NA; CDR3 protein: CASSPRTGGEKLFF; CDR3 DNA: TGTGCCAGTAGTCCTCGGACAGGGGGCGAAAAACTGTTTTTT
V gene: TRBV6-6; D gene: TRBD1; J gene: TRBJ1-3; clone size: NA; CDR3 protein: CASREQGQGNTIYF; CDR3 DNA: TGTGCCAGCAGGGAACAGGGGCAAGGAAACACCATATATTTT
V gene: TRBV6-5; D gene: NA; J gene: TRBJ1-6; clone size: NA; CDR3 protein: CASRQGGSNSPLHF; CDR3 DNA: TGTGCCAGCAGACAGGGAGGAAGTAATTCACCCCTCCACTTT
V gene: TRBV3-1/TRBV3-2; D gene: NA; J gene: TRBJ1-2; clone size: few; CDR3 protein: CASSQGSVTRYGYTF; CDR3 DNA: TGTGCCAGCAGCCAAGGTTCCGTAACGAGGTATGGCTACACCTTC
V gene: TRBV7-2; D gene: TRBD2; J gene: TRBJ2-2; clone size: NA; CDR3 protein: CASRGAGGNTGELFF; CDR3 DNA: TGTGCCAGCAGAGGAGCGGGAGGGAACACCGGGGAGCTGTTTTTT
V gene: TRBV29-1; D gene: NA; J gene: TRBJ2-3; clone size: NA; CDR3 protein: CSVVEDTQYF; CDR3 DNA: TGCAGCGTTGTGGAAGATACGCAGTATTTT
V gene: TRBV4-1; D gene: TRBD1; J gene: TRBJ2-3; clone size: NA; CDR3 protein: CASSQEGDSNVDTQYF; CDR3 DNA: TGCGCCAGCAGCCAAGAGGGGGACAGTAACGTGGATACGCAGTATTTT
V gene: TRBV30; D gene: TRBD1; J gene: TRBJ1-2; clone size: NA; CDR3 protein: CAWRRQGAPGGYTF; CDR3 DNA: TGTGCCTGGAGAAGACAGGGGGCGCCGGGTGGCTACACCTTC
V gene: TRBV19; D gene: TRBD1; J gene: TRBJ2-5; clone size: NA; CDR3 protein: CASSGDRGRETQYF; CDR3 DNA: TGTGCCAGTAGTGGAGACAGGGGGCGAGAGACCCAGTACTTC
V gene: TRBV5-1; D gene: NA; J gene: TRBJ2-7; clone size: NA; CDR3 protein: CASGGGLSYEQYF; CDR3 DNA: TGCGCCAGCGGGGGAGGCTTGTCCTACGAGCAGTACTTC
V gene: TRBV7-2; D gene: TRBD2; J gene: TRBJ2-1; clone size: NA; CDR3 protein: CASSLGNSGRARNEQFF; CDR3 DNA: TGTGCCAGCAGCTTAGGGAATAGCGGGAGGGCCCGCAATGAGCAGTTCTTC
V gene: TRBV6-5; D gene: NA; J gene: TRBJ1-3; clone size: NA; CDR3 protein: CASSYSMGSGNTIYF; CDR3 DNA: TGTGCCAGCAGTTACTCGATGGGATCTGGAAACACCATATATTTT
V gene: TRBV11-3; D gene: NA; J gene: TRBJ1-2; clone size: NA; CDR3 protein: CASSSGDYGYTF; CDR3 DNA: TGTGCCAGCAGCTCCGGGGACTATGGCTACACCTTC
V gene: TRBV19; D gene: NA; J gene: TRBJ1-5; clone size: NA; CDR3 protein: CASSTMGTNQPQHF; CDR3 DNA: TGTGCCAGTAGTACGATGGGTACCAATCAGCCCCAGCATTTT
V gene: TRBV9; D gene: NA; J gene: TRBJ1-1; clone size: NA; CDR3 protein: CASSVGRLNTEAFF; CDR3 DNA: TGTGCCAGCAGCGTAGGCAGGCTGAACACTGAAGCTTTCTTT
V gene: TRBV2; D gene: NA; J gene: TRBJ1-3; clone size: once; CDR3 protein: CASSMWAPGRGNTIYF; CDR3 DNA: TGTGCCAGCAGTATGTGGGCCCCCGGGCGCGGAAACACCATATATTTT
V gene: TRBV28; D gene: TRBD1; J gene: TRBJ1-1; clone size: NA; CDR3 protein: CASTNQGGLEAFF; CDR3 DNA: TGTGCCAGCACCAACCAAGGGGGCCTTGAAGCTTTCTTT
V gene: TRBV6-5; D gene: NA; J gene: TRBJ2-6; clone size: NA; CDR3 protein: CASSYYSSGANVLTF; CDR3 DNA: TGTGCCAGCAGTTACTACAGCTCTGGGGCCAACGTCCTGACTTTC
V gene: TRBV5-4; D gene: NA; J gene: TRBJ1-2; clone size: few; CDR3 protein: CASSPGRTDDYGYTF; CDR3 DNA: TGTGCCAGCAGCCCGGGACGAACGGACGACTATGGCTACACCTTC
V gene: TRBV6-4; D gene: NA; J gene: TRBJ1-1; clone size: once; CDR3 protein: CASSAQPNTEAFF; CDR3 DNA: TGTGCCAGCAGTGCTCAGCCGAACACTGAAGCTTTCTTT
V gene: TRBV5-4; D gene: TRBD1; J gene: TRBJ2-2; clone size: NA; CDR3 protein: CASSLYSTGALTGELFF; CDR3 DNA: TGTGCCAGCAGCCTCTATTCGACAGGGGCTTTAACCGGGGAGCTGTTTTTT
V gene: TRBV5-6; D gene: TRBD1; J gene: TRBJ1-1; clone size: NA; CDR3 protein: CASSLDRGKKAFF; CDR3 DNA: TGTGCCAGCAGCTTGGACAGGGGAAAGAAAGCTTTCTTT
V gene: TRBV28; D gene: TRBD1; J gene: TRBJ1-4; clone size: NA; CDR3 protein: CASSTGGFNEKLFF; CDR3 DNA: TGTGCCAGCAGCACAGGGGGCTTTAATGAAAAACTGTTTTTT
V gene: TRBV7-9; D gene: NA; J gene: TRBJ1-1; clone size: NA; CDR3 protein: CASSLGSGGTEAFF; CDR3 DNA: TGTGCCAGCAGCTTAGGCTCTGGGGGCACTGAAGCTTTCTTT
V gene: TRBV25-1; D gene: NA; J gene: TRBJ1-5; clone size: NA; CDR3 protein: CASSGSWLQPQHF; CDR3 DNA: TGTGCCAGCAGTGGTTCATGGCTTCAGCCCCAGCATTTT
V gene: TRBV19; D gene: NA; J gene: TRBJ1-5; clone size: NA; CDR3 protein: CASSIHRGWQPQHF; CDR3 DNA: TGTGCCAGTAGTATTCATCGGGGGTGGCAGCCCCAGCATTTT
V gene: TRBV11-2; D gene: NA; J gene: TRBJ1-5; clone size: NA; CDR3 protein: CASSLEGDQPQHF; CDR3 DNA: TGTGCCAGCAGCTTAGAGGGAGATCAGCCCCAGCATTTT
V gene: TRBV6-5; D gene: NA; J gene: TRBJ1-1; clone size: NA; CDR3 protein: CASSYSGQMWTEAFF; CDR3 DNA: TGTGCCAGCAGTTACTCCGGACAGATGTGGACTGAAGCTTTCTTT
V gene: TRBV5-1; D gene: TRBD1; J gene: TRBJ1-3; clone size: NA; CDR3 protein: CASSSPGTGSGNTIYF; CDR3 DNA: TGCGCCAGCAGCTCCCCCGGGACAGGCTCTGGAAACACCATATATTTT
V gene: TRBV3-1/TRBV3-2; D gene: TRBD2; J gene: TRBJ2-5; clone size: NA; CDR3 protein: CASSQDLGTSGDSYQETQYF; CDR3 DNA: TGTGCCAGCAGCCAAGATCTGGGGACTAGCGGGGACTCGTACCAAGAGACCCAGTACTTC
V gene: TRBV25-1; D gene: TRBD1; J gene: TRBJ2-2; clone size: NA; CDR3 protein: CASSAGTGDLGELFF; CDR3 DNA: TGTGCCAGCAGTGCCGGGACAGGGGACTTGGGGGAGCTGTTTTTT
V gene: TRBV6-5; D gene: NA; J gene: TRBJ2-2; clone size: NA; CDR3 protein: CASSQGGTTRGELFF; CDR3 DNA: TGTGCCAGCAGCCAAGGAGGGACGACCCGCGGGGAGCTGTTTTTT
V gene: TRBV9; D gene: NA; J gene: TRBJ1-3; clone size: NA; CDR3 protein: CASSAEGQSRNTIYF; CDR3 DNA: TGTGCCAGCAGCGCGGAGGGGCAGTCACGAAACACCATATATTTT
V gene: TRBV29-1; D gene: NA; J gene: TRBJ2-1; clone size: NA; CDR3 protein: CSVEGDNEQFF; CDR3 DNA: TGCAGCGTTGAAGGGGACAATGAGCAGTTCTTC
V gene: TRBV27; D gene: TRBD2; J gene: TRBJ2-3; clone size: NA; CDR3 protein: CASSFVLAGGPTDTQYF; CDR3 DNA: TGTGCCAGCAGTTTCGTCCTGGCGGGAGGGCCTACAGATACGCAGTATTTT
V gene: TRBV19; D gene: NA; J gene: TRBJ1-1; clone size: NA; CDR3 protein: CASSILATKNTEAFF; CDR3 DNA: TGTGCCAGTAGTATCTTAGCGACCAAGAACACTGAAGCTTTCTTT
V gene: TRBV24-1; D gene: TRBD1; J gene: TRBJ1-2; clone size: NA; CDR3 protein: CATSDPGQGVQRGYTF; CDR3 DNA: TGTGCCACCAGTGACCCCGGACAGGGGGTACAGAGGGGCTACACCTTC
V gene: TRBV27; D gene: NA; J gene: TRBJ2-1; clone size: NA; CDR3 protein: CASIQGKGLSEQFF; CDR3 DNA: TGTGCCAGCATCCAAGGGAAGGGGCTGAGTGAGCAGTTCTTC
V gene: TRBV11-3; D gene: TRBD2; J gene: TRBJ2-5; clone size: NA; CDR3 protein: CASSRILAGKETQYF; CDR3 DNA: TGTGCCAGCAGCCGCATACTAGCGGGAAAAGAGACCCAGTACTTC
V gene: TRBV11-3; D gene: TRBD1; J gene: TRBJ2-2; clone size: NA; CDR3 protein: CASSFQGDGELFF; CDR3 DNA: TGTGCCAGCAGCTTTCAGGGGGACGGGGAGCTGTTTTTT
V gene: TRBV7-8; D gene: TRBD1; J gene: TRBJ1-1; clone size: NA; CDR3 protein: CASSSKPTGSAPEAFF; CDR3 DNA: TGTGCCAGCAGCTCCAAGCCGACAGGGTCGGCCCCTGAAGCTTTCTTT